This entry is about one T cell receptor (beta chain). It has no known antigen specificity. Within one base of it there is no much larger clone, and no base qualities were kept. In Seattle, one collaborating source enrolled patients while the infection was active and tracked those patients longitudinally over the course of disease. The collaborating institutions used their own protocols to collect whole blood in K2EDTA tubes. For TCRbeta analysis, collaborators shipped samples in one of three forms: frozen whole blood, isolated PBMCs, or DNA extracted from either of those sample types. The CDR3 goes from the cysteine to the phenylalanine over 16 residues. Left in the record is the CDR3 DNA by itself, 48 bases read in frame from the first base. Via the germline V gene, CDR1 is ENHRY and CDR2 SYGVKD. V lost 2 bases and J lost 1 base, and the count of bases not matched to a germline gene is 8. This entry comes from a study of blood T cell repertoires in COVID-19 (TCRdb year 2020). For the study in its entirety: Samples covering the acute and convalescent phases of COVID-19 were provided by collaborators in the United States, Italy and Spain. Nearly every sample came with metadata listing a de-identified subject ID, COVID-19 status, age in years and sex. Where available, HLA class I and class II types were taken from metadata supplied by the sample provider and were not determined by assay-based typing. The prospective study material was composed of cDNA or gDNA derived from T cells, B-cell-depleted T cells, or PBMCs. Samples came from the ongoing ImmuneRACE study (first 160 participants) plus 1,254 subjects from 6 global collaborators. A freely available public database, intended as a resource for researchers studying the immune response to SARS-CoV-2, is where the repertoires were released. The dataset comprised deeply sampled blood TCRbeta repertoires from subjects exposed to, actively infected with, or recovered from COVID-19. Results the study describes overall, beyond this receptor: Clinical and demographic metadata were provided uncurated, with the amount varying by source and participant.

The immunoSEQ Assay, a bias-controlled multiplex PCR, was used to amplify TCRbeta CDR3 regions from genomic DNA. The study's own analysis went as follows. The number of nucleated cells in each sample was estimated from the amplification of reference gene primers within the assay. Sequence reads were collapsed and filtered to measure the absolute abundance of every unique TCRbeta CDR3 rearrangement. For each sample, productive Simpson clonality was calculated by taking the square root of Simpson's diversity index across productive rearrangements. Held by TCRdb, this immuneACCESS table contains in-frame sequences only and omits some clones. Under half of the omission traces to an unresolved V gene where checked; the cause of the rest is unknown. V and J calls and clone size come straight from that table; D and trimming were deduced from the DNA. Counted in this sample were hundreds of thousands of clones; around 89% of them appeared once. The top ten constitute approximately 3% of the sample.

The TCR sequence derives from a woman aged 25 to 39 with COVID-19, enrolled during active disease. The sequenced sample was peripheral blood. Here the chain combines TRBV10-3 and TRBJ2-7, with 7 bases in between that match TRBD1. The DNA sequence reads TGTGCCATCAGTGAGGGTAGTCACAGGGGTTCCTACGAGCAGTACTTC. It codes for CAISEGSHRGSYEQYF.